This T cell receptor (beta chain) emerged from a study of blood T cells in healthy people across ages. A second about 6 to 12 cycle PCR used barcoded and J-beta primers. TCRdb analysed the 5' RACE reads with MiXCR anew, one entry per CDR3 protein. The repertoire consists of about 1.1 million distinct CDR3 sequences, with roughly two fifths occurring once and the leading ten covering 13%. About this clonotype: This may arise from a read error, as a much more abundant clone is one base away.

Germline CDR1 and CDR2: MNHEY and SVGEGT. Trimming took off 1 base at V and 3 bases at J, with 2 bases between the two ends. The CDR3 extends over 12 amino acids. The receptor was derived from a man between 18 and 29 years old in good health. The chain joins TRBV6-2 or TRBV6-3 to TRBJ2-3; the D is unclear. The sample consisted of blood. CDR3 amino acids: CASSYWTDTQYF. CDR3 DNA: TGTGCCAGCAGTTACTGGACAGATACGCAGTATTTT.